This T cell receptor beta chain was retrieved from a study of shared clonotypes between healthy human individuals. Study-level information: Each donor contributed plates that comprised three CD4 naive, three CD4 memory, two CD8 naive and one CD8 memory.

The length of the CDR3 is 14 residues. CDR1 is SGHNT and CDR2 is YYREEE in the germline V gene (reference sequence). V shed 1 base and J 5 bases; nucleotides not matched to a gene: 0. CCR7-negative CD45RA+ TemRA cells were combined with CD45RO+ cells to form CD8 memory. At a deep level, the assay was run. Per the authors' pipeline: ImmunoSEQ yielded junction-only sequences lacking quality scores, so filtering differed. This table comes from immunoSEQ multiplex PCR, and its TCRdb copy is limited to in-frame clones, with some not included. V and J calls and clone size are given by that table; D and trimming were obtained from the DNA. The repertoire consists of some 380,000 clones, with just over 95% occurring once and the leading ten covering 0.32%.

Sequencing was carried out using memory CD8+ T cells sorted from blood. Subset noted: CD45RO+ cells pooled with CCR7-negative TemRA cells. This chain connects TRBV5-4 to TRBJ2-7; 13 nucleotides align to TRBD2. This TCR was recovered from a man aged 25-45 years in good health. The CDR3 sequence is CASSLTSGRDEQYF. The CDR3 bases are TGTGCCAGCAGCTTGACTAGCGGGAGGGACGAGCAGTACTTC.